In this sample, the clone carrying this T cell receptor (beta chain) turned up a few times. Its antigen is not known. Whoever was chosen for sequencing had shown CD8+CD57+ cell expansion by flow cytometry. With no exception, the patients had severe acquired aplastic anemia. When blood sampling took place, the patients had received no therapy. The study profiled TCR beta VDJ and CDR3 using genomic DNA as template. MiXCR was run by TCRdb on the reads, yielding one entry per CDR3 protein. The data contain approximately 470,000 distinct CDR3 sequences, about a third of them singletons. This entry comes from a study of CD8+CD57+ T cells in acquired aplastic anemia. Study context: CD4+ and CD8+ cells, once sorted, gave DNA averaging roughly 3.4 ug.

Broader study findings: Found in both controls and patients were around 30 CD8+ CDR3 sequences.

The CDR3 runs to 16 residues. With 0 bases removed from V and 6 bases from J, the gap between germline ends came to 16 bases. Germline loops: CDR1 MNHEY, CDR2 SVGEGT. The V and J genes are TRBV6-2 or TRBV6-3 and TRBJ2-3; D could derive from TRBD1 or TRBD2 (5 bases each). Sequenced sample: sorted CD4+, CD8+, or CD8+CD57+ T cells (not recorded which) from PBMCs. This clonotype was obtained from a human donor with aplastic anemia. DNA of the CDR3: TGTGCCAGCAGTTACTCGAAAGGTCGAGGGGTTGATACGCAGTATTTT. Residues: CASSYSKGRGVDTQYF.